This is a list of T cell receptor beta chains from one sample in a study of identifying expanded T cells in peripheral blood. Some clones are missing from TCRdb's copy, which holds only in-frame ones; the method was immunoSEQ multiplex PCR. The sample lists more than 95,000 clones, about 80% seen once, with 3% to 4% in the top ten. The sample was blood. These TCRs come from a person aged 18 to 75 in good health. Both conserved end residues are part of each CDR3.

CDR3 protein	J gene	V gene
CSVFRGAVDTQYF	TRBJ2-3	TRBV29-1
CASGWGAGEKLFF	TRBJ1-4	TRBV6-1
CASSLTDWDNYGYTF	TRBJ1-2	TRBV7-2
CAISEIDRYYEQYF	TRBJ2-7	TRBV10-3
CASSQDLQGGTEAFF	TRBJ1-1	TRBV14
CASSLVGRGEDQPQHF	TRBJ1-5	TRBV7-8
CASSPQVGRGLGNTIYF	TRBJ1-3	TRBV7-2
CASSDGGSYNEQFF	TRBJ2-1	TRBV6-1
CASSDRREKLFF	TRBJ1-4	TRBV6-1
CASNPSGLNTEAFF	TRBJ1-1	TRBV19
CASSPPGGQNTGELFF	TRBJ2-2	TRBV18
CASSIDYLSPDEAFF	TRBJ1-1	TRBV19
CAISESGGNTEAFF	TRBJ1-1	TRBV10-3
CARGQGIEGTEAFF	TRBJ1-1	TRBV2
CASSSKLTGTGSYEQYF	TRBJ2-7	TRBV7-2
CASSLDRDGSGELFF	TRBJ2-2	TRBV11-3
CASSQVVAGNNEQFF	TRBJ2-1	TRBV4-1
CASSMGVRNTEAFF	TRBJ1-1	TRBV25-1
CASSDEVLGSTDTQYF	TRBJ2-3	TRBV10-2
CASSLGDRGYEQYF	TRBJ2-7	TRBV13
CASRDRGRYNEQFF	TRBJ2-1	TRBV2
CASSYETGPHFEAFF	TRBJ1-1	TRBV7-6
CASSGGGGTEAFF	TRBJ1-1	TRBV10-2
CASLEGMNYGYTF	TRBJ1-2	TRBV19
CASSLGQGWYEQYF	TRBJ2-7	TRBV5-6
CASSTTAGRSGANVLTF	TRBJ2-6	TRBV7-8
CASSVKLEVGGYNEQFF	TRBJ2-1	TRBV9
CASSPGTVVSYEQYF	TRBJ2-7	TRBV7-2
CASSFGTSF	TRBJ1-1	TRBV11-3